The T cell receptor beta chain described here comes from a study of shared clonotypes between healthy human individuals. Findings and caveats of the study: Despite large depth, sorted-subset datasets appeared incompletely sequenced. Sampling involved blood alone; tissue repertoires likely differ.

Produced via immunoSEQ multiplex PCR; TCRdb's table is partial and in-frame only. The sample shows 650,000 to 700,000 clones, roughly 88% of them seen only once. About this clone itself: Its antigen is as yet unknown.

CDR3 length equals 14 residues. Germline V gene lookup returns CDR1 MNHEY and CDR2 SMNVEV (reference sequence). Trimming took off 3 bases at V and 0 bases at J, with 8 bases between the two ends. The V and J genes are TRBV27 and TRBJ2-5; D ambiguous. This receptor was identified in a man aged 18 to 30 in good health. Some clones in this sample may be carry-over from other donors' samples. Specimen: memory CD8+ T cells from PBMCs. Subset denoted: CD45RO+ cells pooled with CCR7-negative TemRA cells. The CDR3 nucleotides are TGTGCCAGCAGTTTTTTGGGGTACCAAGAGACCCAGTACTTC. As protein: CASSFLGYQETQYF.